The source of this TCR beta chain is a study of PD-1 blockade in classical Hodgkin lymphoma. Produced via immunoSEQ multiplex PCR; TCRdb's table is partial and in-frame only. Altogether 100,000 to 120,000 clones are present, around 90% being singletons, with the ten largest covering roughly 19%. Time point here: cycle 4 day 1 (C4D1), after 6 weeks of nivolumab. Brentuximab vedotin exposure varied, and every patient relapsed after autologous stem cell transplantation. Germline assignment: CDR1 MGHRA and CDR2 YSYEKL. The CDR3 runs 12 residues. The ends were cut back, 1 base at V and 3 bases at J, with 4 bases in the middle.

This receptor was identified in a human donor with classical Hodgkin lymphoma. The sequencing used peripheral blood mononuclear cells (PBMCs), collected before the fourth cycle of nivolumab. The chain combines TRBV4-1 with TRBJ2-7; unclear D gene. CDR3 bases: TGCGCCAGCAGCCAAGGTGGCTACGAGCAGTACTTC. Protein: CASSQGGYEQYF.